This T cell receptor beta chain was captured by sequencing in a study of blood T cell repertoires in COVID-19. Across the whole study: Both acute and convalescent COVID-19 samples were obtained from the United States, Italy and Spain. PBMCs, B-cell-depleted T cells, or T cells were the source of the cDNA or gDNA that made up the material.

Sequencing used immunoSEQ multiplex PCR; TCRdb keeps in-frame clones, though not all of them. The table has about 42,000 clones, 75% to 90% seen once. V lost 3 bases to trimming and J lost 6 bases; unmatched junction nucleotides: 3. The V gene's germline CDR1 is KGHSH and CDR2 LQKENI. There are 14 residues in the CDR3. Sequenced: peripheral blood. The chain recombines TRBV18 with TRBJ1-5, with 9 bases matching TRBD1. The receptor was derived from a human donor in a cohort sampled during active COVID-19. CDR3: CASSPDRGLQPQHF. The CDR3 DNA reads TGTGCCAGCTCACCGGACAGGGGTCTTCAGCCCCAGCATTTT.